These T cell receptor beta chains were read from a single sample in a study of T cell responses to AZD1222 COVID-19 vaccine. Repertoires were generated with immunoSEQ multiplex PCR, while TCRdb's copy carries only in-frame clones and drops some. The repertoire consists of about 140,000 clones, with 85% to 95% occurring once and the leading ten covering roughly 7.1%. The sequenced sample was peripheral blood, obtained 28 days after the second AZD1222 dose. Every receptor here comes from an adult who received the AZD1222 COVID-19 vaccine. CDR3s include the opening cysteine and the closing phenylalanine or tryptophan.

j_call | v_call | cdr3_aa
TRBJ1-3 | TRBV6-5 | CASSLGQYSGNTIYF
TRBJ1-5 | TRBV19 | CASTPPGRGNQPQHF
TRBJ1-2 | TRBV7-9 | CASSLQGDDGYTF
TRBJ2-3 | TRBV3-1/TRBV3-2 | CASSRGGRYTDTQYF
TRBJ2-7 | TRBV6-1 | CASSEAGRWAYEQYF
TRBJ2-1 | TRBV27 | CASSLSFGLAGTYNEQFF
TRBJ1-2 | TRBV2 | CASSGDSPNYGYTF
TRBJ1-1 | TRBV28 | CASRSPGMNTEAFF
TRBJ1-4 | TRBV11-3 | CASSCPPGGGASTNEKLFF
TRBJ2-3 | TRBV15 | CATSRDSHSLAGGPDTQYF
TRBJ1-1 | TRBV6-5 | CASTYGGVGTEAFF
TRBJ2-7 | TRBV5-4 | CASSLFGGGRYEQYF
TRBJ1-4 | TRBV10-3 | CAISERGGEKLFF
TRBJ1-3 | TRBV10-3 | CAISRGGGNTIYF
TRBJ2-2 | TRBV6-5 | CASSSFRASRTGELFF
TRBJ1-3 | TRBV11-3 | CASSWQGTGNTIYF
TRBJ1-3 | TRBV9 | CASSVVSGGSGNTIYF
TRBJ2-6 | TRBV6-2/TRBV6-3 | CASSYVKGGNVLTF
TRBJ1-6 | TRBV2 | CASSEVRARNSPLHF
TRBJ1-2 | TRBV28 | CASTPGYGNYGYTF
TRBJ2-1 | TRBV5-4 | CASSLGQAAYNEQFF
TRBJ2-5 | TRBV5-6 | CASSLMFRRGETQYF
TRBJ1-1 | TRBV12-3/TRBV12-4 | CASSKTGNTEAFF
TRBJ2-1 | TRBV27 | CASSRRTVSSYNEQFF
TRBJ1-2 | TRBV5-6 | CASSRGTGTYGYTF
TRBJ1-2 | TRBV27 | CASSTRATDYGYTF
TRBJ1-1 | TRBV7-8 | CASSFWVTNTEAFF
TRBJ1-2 | TRBV6-5 | CASSRDRNSVYGYTF
TRBJ1-3 | TRBV18 | CASSLQGGPAGNTIYF
TRBJ2-7 | TRBV7-6 | CASSLGGSGGAYEQYF
TRBJ2-1 | TRBV6-1 | CASSEERTSYNEQFF
TRBJ1-4 | TRBV3-1/TRBV3-2 | CASSQNSIVATNEKLFF
TRBJ2-2 | TRBV7-2 | CASSPNRWTSRMNTGELFF
TRBJ2-2 | TRBV4-1 | CASSVHPGLATNTGELFF
TRBJ2-2 | TRBV7-9 | CASSTYTGAGELFF
TRBJ2-2 | TRBV29-1 | CSATANTGELFF
TRBJ2-7 | TRBV7-2 | CASSDLLAGSSYEQYF
TRBJ1-4 | TRBV4-1 | CASSQAGRGRKLFF
TRBJ2-1 | TRBV19 | CASSIGQRGGNEQFF
TRBJ1-2 | TRBV6-5 | CASTTDRVGYTF
TRBJ2-7 | TRBV18 | CASSPNGLSYEQYF
TRBJ1-6 | TRBV28 | CASSLGTGARSPLHF
TRBJ2-2 | TRBV11-2 | CASSQIKGPPTGELFF
TRBJ2-7 | TRBV27 | CASSLSPRTEQYF
TRBJ1-3 | TRBV30 | CACEQGSGNTIYF
TRBJ2-5 | TRBV7-9 | CASSLVHLGLGQETQYF
TRBJ2-1 | TRBV4-1 | CASSQDLTGINEQFF
TRBJ2-3 | TRBV9 | CASSVGGGTFTDAQYF
TRBJ2-7 | TRBV5-1 | CASSLESYEQYF
TRBJ1-4 | TRBV9 | CASSESQGPNEKLFF
TRBJ2-3 | TRBV5-1 | CASSLELAGDTQYF
TRBJ1-1 | TRBV7-2 | CASSTSQGNLAFF
TRBJ1-5 | TRBV28 | CASRTDRNQPQHF